The source of this TCR beta chain is a study of T cells in Graves' hyperthyroidism and ophthalmopathy. Study conclusions and caveats: By a 13 V-J model, ophthalmopathy was set apart from stable hyperthyroidism.

With 4 bases removed from V and 0 bases from J, the gap between germline ends came to 12 bases. The CDR3 length is 16 residues. Per the germline V gene, CDR1 is SGHAT and CDR2 is FQNNGV. RNA transcripts provided the source from which TCR beta CDR3 regions were amplified. HTBI primers were used for first-round RT-PCR of the TCR CDR3. TCRdb reprocessed the multiplex PCR reads via MiXCR and lists one record per CDR3 protein. The profile shows hundreds of thousands of distinct CDR3 sequences, around 22% of them singletons. The table lists this clonotype with many counts. What it binds is unknown. The chain recombines TRBV11-2 with TRBJ2-2; possible D gene TRBD1, 5 bases. The clonotype comes from a woman aged 25 to 45 with Graves' ophthalmopathy. The sample was blood. The CDR3 DNA is TGTGCCAGCAGCTCTAGGGGATCCCCGAACACCGGGGAGCTGTTTTTT. It translates to CASSSRGSPNTGELFF.